One TCR beta chain is described in this entry. The sample comes from a study of blood T cell repertoires in COVID-19. Sequenced by immunoSEQ multiplex PCR; TCRdb stores in-frame clones only, minus some. The sample lists just under 45,000 clones; more than 75% were seen once. CDR1 is SNHLY and CDR2 is FYNNEI in the germline V gene. Trimming shortened V by 1 base and J by 1 base, and 8 bases separated the two germline ends. The CDR3 runs 14 residues. Sequencing was carried out using peripheral blood. The clonotype comes from a man in his forties or fifties with COVID-19, enrolled during active disease. The chain has TRBV2 and TRBJ2-7; D gene ambiguous. CDR3 sequence (DNA): TGTGCCAGCAGTGAAGTAGCTGTATCCTACGAGCAGTACTTC. Amino acids: CASSEVAVSYEQYF.